This T cell receptor (beta chain) was retrieved from a study of beta chain features in type 1 diabetes. This CDR3 contains 15 residues. CDR1 and CDR2 from the germline V gene are KGHSH and LQKENI. V gave up 3 bases and J gave up 3 bases, with 12 bases separating them. cDNA synthesis used the whole RNA isolate, giving expressed TCRB sequences. Repertoires were generated with immunoSEQ multiplex PCR, while TCRdb's copy carries only in-frame clones and drops some. The data show 200,000 to 250,000 clones, 9.5% to 13% seen once. The TCR originated in a young man in good health. This sequence joins TRBV18 and TRBJ2-1; the D is unclear. Sequenced sample: central memory CD4+ T cells from blood. CDR3 nucleotide sequence: TGTGCCAGCTCACCGGATAAGGGTCTCTACAATGAGCAGTTCTTC. Its translation is CASSPDKGLYNEQFF.